The 8 T cell receptor beta chains in this list originate from one sample, sequenced in a study of CD8 T cells in Susac syndrome. The authors reverse transcribed roughly 0.5 to 1 ug RNA with random hexamers. TCRdb processed the immunoSEQ multiplex PCR reads anew with MiXCR; each CDR3 protein has one entry. The sample consists of 150,000 to 200,000 distinct CDR3 sequences, roughly 92% of them appearing once. Sequencing was done on a sample of CD4+ T cells from PBMCs. Every receptor here comes from a human donor with Susac syndrome.

The chain is built from TRBV4-2 and TRBJ2-7, with 13 positions matching TRBD2. V lost 3 bases and J lost 6; bases outside the gene matches: 8. The CDR3 runs 16 residues. CDR1 LGHNA and CDR2 YNFKEQ come from the germline V gene. CDR3 coding DNA: TGTGCCAGCAGCCAGGTCACCGGGACTAGCGGGGCCGAGCAGTACTTC. This gives the protein CASSQVTGTSGAEQYF.

The J gene is TRBJ1-5, the V gene TRBV7-2, with D possibly TRBD1 on 5 matching bases. Trimming shortened V by 4 bases and J by 7 bases, and 17 bases separated the two germline ends. The CDR3 sequence is 15 residues long. The germline V gene encodes CDR1 SGHTA and CDR2 FQGNSA. CDR3 loop: CASSSSGRRDQPQHF. CDR3 DNA sequence: TGTGCCAGCAGCTCCTCAGGACGGAGGGACCAGCCCCAGCATTTT.

V gene TRBV7-7 combines with J gene TRBJ2-7; a weak D match, TRBD1 (5 bases). The germline V gene encodes CDR1 SSHAT and CDR2 FNYEAQ (reference sequence). The CDR3 extends over 13 amino acids. Trimming left V 4 bases short and J 5 bases short, with 12 bases between. CDR3 DNA: TGTGCCAGCAGCTACGATGTAGGGGACGAGCAGTACTTC. It specifies CASSYDVGDEQYF. The whole variable domain, filled in from reference TRBV7-7 and TRBJ2-7, reads GAGVSQSPRYKVTKRGQDVTLRCDPISSHATLYWYQQALGQGPEFLTYFNYEAQPDKSGLPSDRFSAERPEGSISTLTIQRTEQRDSAMYRCASSYDVGDEQYFGPGTRLTVT.

The genes are TRBV5-6 and TRBJ1-6; D not resolved. Between the trimmed V and J ends, which lost 0 bases and 10 bases, there was a span of 8 bases. The length of the CDR3 is 13 residues. Germline V gene lookup returns CDR1 SGHDT and CDR2 YYEEEE. CDR3 nucleotide sequence: TGTGCCAGCAGCTTGGCCGACTACTCACCCCTCCACTTT. As protein: CASSLADYSPLHF.

The gene calls are TRBV7-2 and TRBJ2-3; D perhaps matches TRBD1 (7 bases). V was trimmed by 1 base and J by 11 bases, leaving 13 bases between them. This CDR3 spans 13 amino acids. Germline values: CDR1 SGHTA, CDR2 FQGNSA. In DNA form, the CDR3 reads TGTGCCAGCAGCTTAGATGGAGGGGGCGAGCAGTATTTT. Residues: CASSLDGGGEQYF.

V usage is TRBV20-1 and J usage is TRBJ1-2; no firm D call. The CDR3 sequence is 15 residues long. The V and J ends lost 0 bases and 4 bases respectively, with 15 bases between them. CDR1 DFQATT and CDR2 SNEGSKA come from the germline V gene (reference sequence). DNA for the CDR3: TGCAGTGCTAGAGATCGGAGGGTTGGTGCCTATGGCTACACCTTC. Translated: CSARDRRVGAYGYTF.

The J gene is TRBJ2-3, the V gene TRBV20-1; no firm D call. Germline loops: CDR1 DFQATT, CDR2 SNEGSKA (reference sequence). The CDR3 consists of 13 residues. Trimming stripped 1 base from V and 1 base from J, with 6 bases between. CDR3 region: CSARGTGTDTQYF. The CDR3 nucleotides read TGCAGTGCTAGAGGAACTGGCACAGATACGCAGTATTTT.

A single count supports this clonotype. The chain recombines TRBV29-1 with TRBJ1-1, with TRBD1 identical over 9 bases. The CDR3 runs to 15 residues. V gave up 6 bases and J gave up 1 base; unmatched junction bases: 9. The germline gives CDR1 SQVTM, CDR2 ANQGSEA. The CDR3 nucleotides read TGCAGCGTAGTACAGGGGGCTCAACCGAACACTGAAGCTTTCTTT. It specifies CSVVQGAQPNTEAFF.